This T cell receptor (beta chain) was sequenced in a study of a mutant IDH1 vaccine in newly diagnosed glioma. Study in general: Patients were pretreated with radiotherapy, temozolomide, or both, mostly both. General observations from the study: Researchers report vaccine-induced immune responses in roughly 93% of patients.

Deletions cut 1 base from V and 7 bases from J, with 4 bases between. The CDR3 runs to 12 residues. The V gene's germline CDR1 is MDHEN and CDR2 SYDVKM. Documented time point: week 35, safety follow-up. Topical imiquimod accompanied each vaccine dose, which consisted of 300 ug of mutant IDH1 20-mer peptide. With respect to this clone: The antigen remains undetermined.

TCRdb's copy holds only in-frame clones and misses some; the assay was immunoSEQ multiplex PCR. This table holds approximately 66,000 clones, under 90% found once. V usage is TRBV28 and J usage is TRBJ2-2, with unresolved D. The sample consisted of PBMCs, taken from a glioma patient whose treatment included an IDH1 peptide vaccine. The receptor comes from a man aged 30 to 39 with glioma. The CDR3 sequence is CASSLSVGELFF. In nucleotides, the CDR3 is TGTGCCAGCAGTTTATCGGTCGGGGAGCTGTTTTTT.